The rows below give T cell receptor beta chains drawn from one sample of a study of CD8 T cells in ankylosing spondylitis. TCRdb ran MiXCR on the 5' RACE reads and lists one entry per CDR3 protein. This table holds under 150,000 distinct CDR3 sequences, 17% found once. The sequencing sample was made of blood, either unsorted or a sorted T cell fraction (not recorded which). Receptors were obtained from a male donor with ankylosing spondylitis. CDR3s include the opening cysteine and the closing phenylalanine or tryptophan. The order of the fields is clone size, CDR3 length, J gene, D gene, V gene, CDR3 protein, CDR3 DNA. D genes are given only for firm matches. A row's size may be missing; if present it is once, few, many or a size class.

>many|13|TRBJ2-7|-|TRBV12-3/TRBV12-4
CASSLETSYEQYF
TGTGCCAGCAGTTTGGAGACAAGCTACGAGCAGTACTTC
>few|11|TRBJ1-2|-|TRBV28
CASQQGYGYTF
TGTGCCAGCCAACAGGGATATGGCTACACCTTC
>-|13|TRBJ2-2|-|TRBV6-5
CASSFSGAGELFF
TGTGCCAGCAGTTTTTCCGGGGCCGGGGAGCTGTTTTTT
>-|15|TRBJ2-7|-|TRBV7-9
CASSLASVRYYEQYF
TGTGCCAGCAGCTTAGCATCGGTCCGTTATTACGAGCAGTACTTC
>-|16|TRBJ2-3|-|TRBV27
CASSLVAGGSTDTQYF
TGTGCCAGCAGTTTGGTAGCAGGAGGGAGCACAGATACGCAGTATTTT
>-|12|TRBJ1-3|-|TRBV7-9
CASSFGGNTIYF
TGTGCCAGCAGCTTCGGGGGAAACACCATATATTTT
>-|16|TRBJ2-2|TRBD1|TRBV4-3
CASSQDKRGLTGELFF
TGCGCCAGCAGCCAAGATAAAAGGGGGCTCACCGGGGAGCTGTTTTTT
>-|11|TRBJ1-1|TRBD1|TRBV29-1
CSVQGGAEAFF
TGCAGCGTGCAGGGGGGAGCTGAAGCTTTCTTT
>few|12|TRBJ2-4|TRBD1|TRBV28
CASSLDRGLWYF
TGTGCCAGCAGTTTGGACAGGGGGCTTTGGTACTTC
>few|16|TRBJ1-5|-|TRBV14
CASSQGAPYSNQPQHF
TGTGCCAGCAGCCAAGGGGCACCTTATAGCAATCAGCCCCAGCATTTT
>few|18|TRBJ2-3|TRBD2|TRBV12-3/TRBV12-4
CASSTLLASGRTTDTQYF
TGTGCCAGCAGTACTCTCTTGGCTAGCGGGAGAACCACAGATACGCAGTATTTT